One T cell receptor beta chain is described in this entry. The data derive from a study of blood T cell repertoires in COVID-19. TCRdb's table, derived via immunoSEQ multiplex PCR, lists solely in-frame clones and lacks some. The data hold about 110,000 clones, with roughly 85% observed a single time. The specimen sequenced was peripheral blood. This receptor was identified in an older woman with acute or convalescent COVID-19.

CDR3 sequence: CASSQATSWLYEQFF. CDR3 sequence (DNA): TGCGCCAGCAGCCAAGCTACTAGTTGGTTGTATGAGCAGTTCTTC. V gene TRBV4-3 combines with J gene TRBJ2-1; D is perhaps TRBD2 (5 bases). The CDR3 consists of 15 residues. Trimming left V 1 base short and J 8 bases short, with 15 bases between. CDR1 and CDR2 (germline): LGHNA, YSLEER.